This T cell receptor (beta chain) emerged from a study of radiation and T cells in renal cell carcinoma. The V gene's germline CDR1 is SGHRS and CDR2 YFSETQ. The CDR3 covers 16 residues. The junction had 8 bases not matched to a gene; V was cut back by 3 bases and J by 1 base. A note on this clone: What it recognizes is unknown.

Time point reported: blood 4 weeks post-SBRT, at nephrectomy. Treatment defined: 15 Gy SBRT to primary tumor, nephrectomy 4 weeks later. Nephrectomy followed 15 Gy stereotactic body radiation by 4 weeks. Data came from immunoSEQ multiplex PCR; TCRdb stores just in-frame clones and leaves some out. The sample consists of some 150,000 clones, 70% to 90% of them appearing once. Findings of the study overall: In blood, top tumor clones expanded by 2 weeks, shrinking by 4. Baseline intratumoral clonotype presence is unknown without pretreatment biopsies.

This TCR derives from a woman in her forties or fifties with renal cell carcinoma. The sample here was blood, taken from a patient whose treatment included radiotherapy and nephrectomy. The chain is built from TRBV5-1 and TRBJ2-7, with 9 positions matching TRBD1. CDR3: CASSWAPGQGSYEQYF. In DNA, the CDR3 is TGCGCCAGCAGCTGGGCCCCGGGACAGGGTTCCTACGAGCAGTACTTC.